This T cell receptor (beta chain) was observed in a study of B cell selection in AIRE deficiency. General study results and limits: Approximately 30% of healthy-donor shared Treg TCRbeta sequences appeared in patient Tconv cells. With only TCRbeta sequenced, about 37% of shared healthy Treg sequences overlapped Tconv.

Of note for this clone: Its antigen is currently unknown.

V lost 5 bases and J 5 bases, leaving 9 bases between the germline ends. The CDR3 has 12 amino acids. Germline V gives CDR1 SNHLY, CDR2 FYNNEI. Conventional CD4 T cells were sorted as CD4+CD127+ cells. Using immunoSEQ multiplex PCR, the repertoire was profiled, and TCRdb retains in-frame clones only, with some absent. The sample shows 20,000 to 25,000 clones, 97% of them seen only once. V is TRBV2 and J is TRBJ2-5, with D uncertain. The sequenced sample consisted of conventional CD4+ T cells sorted from PBMCs. The TCR sequence derives from a human donor with AIRE deficiency. As DNA, the CDR3 is TGTGCCAGCAGTTACACCGAGGAGACCCAGTACTTC. Translated, it gives CASSYTEETQYF.